The rows below give T cell receptor beta chains drawn from one sample of a study of T cell responses to AZD1222 COVID-19 vaccine. Repertoires were generated with immunoSEQ multiplex PCR, while TCRdb's copy carries only in-frame clones and drops some. The sample shows about 150,000 clones, around nine tenths of them seen only once. The sample consisted of peripheral blood, taken on day 0 of AZD1222 vaccination. These receptors originate from an adult in good health. Both conserved end residues are part of each CDR3. A D gene is named only where the DNA matches it firmly. Not all rows give a size; the values are once, few, many and, for expanded clones, a class.

v_gene	j_gene	abundance	d_gene	CDR3aa	CDR3nt
TRBV19	TRBJ1-2	.	TRBD1	CASSIYSTGAVYGYTF	TGTGCCAGTAGTATCTATTCGACAGGGGCGGTCTATGGCTACACCTTC
TRBV3-1/TRBV3-2	TRBJ1-5	.	.	CASSLQGNQPQHF	TGTGCCAGCAGCCTCCAGGGCAATCAGCCCCAGCATTTT
TRBV9	TRBJ2-1	once	.	CASSVDAPGYNEQFF	TGTGCCAGCAGCGTAGACGCCCCCGGATACAATGAGCAGTTCTTC
TRBV6-5	TRBJ1-2	.	TRBD1	CASSLGTGRYGYTF	TGTGCCAGCAGCCTCGGGACAGGCCGCTATGGCTACACCTTC
TRBV18	TRBJ2-7	.	.	CASSPENSYEQYF	TGTGCCAGCTCACCTGAGAACTCCTACGAGCAGTACTTC
TRBV4-3	TRBJ1-6	few	TRBD1	CASSQATGTGGSPLHF	TGCGCCAGCAGCCAAGCTACCGGGACAGGAGGATCACCCCTCCACTTT
TRBV3-1/TRBV3-2	TRBJ1-5	.	.	CASSQDRVGQPQHF	TGTGCCAGCAGCCAAGACAGGGTTGGTCAGCCCCAGCATTTT
TRBV7-3	TRBJ2-1	.	TRBD2	CASSDGLAGGFEQFF	TGTGCCAGCAGCGACGGACTAGCGGGAGGTTTTGAGCAGTTCTTC
TRBV5-1	TRBJ2-7	many	.	CASSFSPGTYEQYF	TGCGCCAGCAGCTTCAGTCCGGGTACCTACGAGCAGTACTTC
TRBV15	TRBJ2-7	.	.	CATRPFQDYEQYF	TGTGCCACCCGCCCCTTCCAGGACTACGAGCAGTACTTC
TRBV28	TRBJ1-1	.	.	CASSLLGGAEAFF	TGTGCCAGCAGTTTATTGGGAGGGGCTGAAGCTTTCTTT
TRBV2	TRBJ2-1	.	TRBD2	CASSHRGLAGGSSYNEQFF	TGTGCCAGCAGTCACAGGGGACTAGCGGGGGGTAGCTCCTACAATGAGCAGTTCTTC
TRBV6-5	TRBJ2-1	.	TRBD2	CASSYGLAGDNEQFF	TGTGCCAGCAGTTACGGGCTAGCGGGTGACAATGAGCAGTTCTTC
TRBV7-2	TRBJ2-7	few	TRBD2	CASSSKLAGAHEQYF	TGTGCCAGCAGCTCAAAACTAGCGGGAGCGCACGAGCAGTACTTC
TRBV28	TRBJ2-1	.	.	CASSFSGAGYNEQFF	TGTGCCAGCAGTTTTTCAGGCGCAGGATACAATGAGCAGTTCTTC
TRBV25-1	TRBJ2-2	.	TRBD1	CAIPDRGFTGELFF	TGTGCCATCCCCGACAGGGGATTCACCGGGGAGCTGTTTTTT
TRBV12-2	TRBJ1-4	.	.	CASRLAMTGKNEKLFF	TGTGCAAGTCGCTTAGCAATGACAGGGAAGAATGAAAAACTGTTTTTT
TRBV10-3	TRBJ2-7	.	.	CAIRGAAYEQYF	TGTGCCATCAGAGGAGCTGCCTACGAGCAGTACTTC
TRBV12-3/TRBV12-4	TRBJ2-7	once	.	CASSFLQNYEQYF	TGTGCCAGCAGTTTTCTACAGAACTACGAGCAGTACTTC
TRBV5-1	TRBJ2-7	.	.	CASSGNSHSYEQYF	TGCGCCAGCAGCGGTAACAGCCACTCCTACGAGCAGTACTTC
TRBV7-9	TRBJ1-1	.	TRBD1	CASSLETGGEAFF	TGTGCCAGCAGCTTAGAGACAGGGGGTGAAGCTTTCTTT
TRBV9	TRBJ2-7	.	TRBD2	CASSPKWGGYEQYF	TGTGCCAGCAGCCCTAAATGGGGGGGGTACGAGCAGTACTTC
TRBV4-1	TRBJ1-1	.	.	CASSQHARNGGVGTEAFF	TGCGCCAGCAGCCAACATGCGCGGAACGGGGGTGTAGGGACTGAAGCTTTCTTT
TRBV13	TRBJ2-1	.	TRBD1	CASSFPSTGLGPSEQFF	TGTGCCAGCAGCTTCCCCTCGACAGGGTTGGGGCCTTCCGAGCAGTTCTTC
TRBV28	TRBJ2-1	.	TRBD2	CASSSQRVAGSYNEQFF	TGTGCCAGCAGTTCTCAAAGGGTAGCGGGATCCTACAATGAGCAGTTCTTC
TRBV6-4	TRBJ1-2	.	.	CASSPDRNYGYTF	TGTGCCAGCAGCCCCGACAGAAACTATGGCTACACCTTC
TRBV4-1	TRBJ2-7	.	.	CASSQRADVPQSSYEQYF	TGCGCCAGCAGTCAAAGGGCGGATGTCCCCCAGAGCTCCTACGAGCAGTACTTC
TRBV19	TRBJ2-5	.	TRBD2	CASSHLQGPAGAGETQYF	TGTGCCAGTAGCCACCTTCAAGGCCCAGCGGGAGCAGGGGAGACCCAGTACTTC